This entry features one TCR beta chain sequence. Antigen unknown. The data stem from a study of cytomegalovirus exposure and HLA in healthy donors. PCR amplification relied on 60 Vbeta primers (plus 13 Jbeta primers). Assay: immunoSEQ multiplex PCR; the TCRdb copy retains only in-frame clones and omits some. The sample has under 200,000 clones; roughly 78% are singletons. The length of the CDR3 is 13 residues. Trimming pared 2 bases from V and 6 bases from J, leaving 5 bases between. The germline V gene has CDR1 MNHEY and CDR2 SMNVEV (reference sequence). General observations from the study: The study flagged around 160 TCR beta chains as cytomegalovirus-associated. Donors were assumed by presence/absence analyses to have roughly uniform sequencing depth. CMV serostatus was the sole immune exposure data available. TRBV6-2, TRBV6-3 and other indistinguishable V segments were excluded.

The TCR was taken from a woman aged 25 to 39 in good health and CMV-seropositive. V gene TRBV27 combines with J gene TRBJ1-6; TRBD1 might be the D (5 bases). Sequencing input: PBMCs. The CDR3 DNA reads TGTGCCAGCAGTTTAAGGGGTAATTCACCCCTCCACTTT. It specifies CASSLRGNSPLHF.